These T cell receptor beta chains were read from a single sample in a study of blood T cell repertoires in COVID-19. Assay: immunoSEQ multiplex PCR; the TCRdb copy retains only in-frame clones and omits some. The sample lists about 180,000 clones; over 65% were seen once. The material sequenced was peripheral blood. Receptor source: a person aged 65 to 85 with COVID-19, enrolled during active disease. CDR3s include the opening cysteine and the closing phenylalanine or tryptophan.

>TRBJ2-7|TRBV2
CASKRAGMTEYF
>TRBJ1-6|TRBV4-1
CASSQGDRSRSPLHF
>TRBJ2-7|TRBV3-1/TRBV3-2
CASSPAGTANLGQYF
>TRBJ1-2|TRBV18
CASSPGPGRGNYGYTF
>TRBJ2-3|TRBV28
CASSSTGVTDTQYF
>TRBJ2-3|TRBV7-3
CASSLRRTDTQYF
>TRBJ2-7|TRBV4-1
CASSQARGGTYEQYF
>TRBJ2-3|TRBV6-5
CARFGGSTDTQYF
>TRBJ2-1|TRBV7-8
CASSNHRTGSNEQFF
>TRBJ2-6|TRBV5-1
CASSKAGEPGANVLTF
>TRBJ1-3|TRBV7-6
CASSLAAGPGNTIYF
>TRBJ2-5|TRBV5-5
CASSLYVLAGGLSETQYF
>TRBJ1-6|TRBV28
CASNLSWEQVNSPLHF
>TRBJ2-1|TRBV6-2/TRBV6-3
CASSYSGGGFYNEQFF
>TRBJ1-1|TRBV5-1
CASSYDPGTGTTEAFF
>TRBJ2-7|TRBV5-4
CASSWTGEVYEQYF
>TRBJ2-7|TRBV13
CASSFGTETYEQYF
>TRBJ2-3|TRBV7-9
CASSRTTSGVLDTQYF
>TRBJ2-1|TRBV12-5
CASGLVTEFFSYNEQFF
>TRBJ2-1|TRBV24-1
CATSDRAGGNEQFF
>TRBJ2-7|TRBV20-1
CSASLSVAGEEYF
>TRBJ1-4|TRBV6-5
CASSYLGGHEKLFF
>TRBJ2-7|TRBV5-1
CASSLEGRGGNEQYF
>TRBJ1-5|TRBV27
CASPVGVNQPQHF
>TRBJ2-2|TRBV7-2
CASSFFSGGVTGELFF
>TRBJ1-5|TRBV6-2/TRBV6-3
CASSYGTGSVVFGNQPQHF
>TRBJ2-2|TRBV7-9
CASTRAGALGSGELFF
>TRBJ2-3|TRBV11-2
CASSKSGEGTQYF
>TRBJ2-5|TRBV5-8
CASSPSRDRVLETQYF
>TRBJ2-2|TRBV29-1
CSVERTGLTGELFF
>TRBJ2-4|TRBV7-6
CASSANRGGNIQYF
>TRBJ2-7|TRBV14
CASSQDHLRGSEQYF
>TRBJ2-2|TRBV5-1
CASTRQGYTGELFF
>TRBJ1-2|TRBV6-5
CASSPRGTAGGYTF
>TRBJ1-4|TRBV5-3
CARSRGRLTATNEKLFF
>TRBJ1-2|TRBV10-3
CATTEIWTGGYGYTF
>TRBJ1-5|TRBV28
CASTRSSYSNQPQHF
>TRBJ2-7|TRBV6-5
CASRNIYLDSEQYF
>TRBJ1-5|TRBV28
CASSRTGRGGNQPQHF
>TRBJ2-7|TRBV6-2/TRBV6-3
CASSYPDRAYEQYF
>TRBJ2-3|TRBV7-8
CASSPTGDTQYF
>TRBJ2-7|TRBV2
CARARTGGYEQYF
>TRBJ1-6|TRBV7-2
CASSSDRGTYNSPLHF
>TRBJ2-5|TRBV12-3/TRBV12-4
CASSLGVAQYF
>TRBJ2-7|TRBV2
CAMKPEFREVSYEQYF
>TRBJ2-5|TRBV7-9
CASSFGLAGGKETQYF
>TRBJ2-5|TRBV24-1
CATSVQTSGQETQYF
>TRBJ2-7|TRBV6-2/TRBV6-3
CASSYSRDRDSYEQYF
>TRBJ1-5|TRBV6-5
CASSYGQGSQPQHF
>TRBJ1-6|TRBV6-5
CASSRQGPESPLHF
>TRBJ2-3|TRBV18
CASSLSGSTDTQYF
>TRBJ1-5|TRBV28
CASTRNQPQHF
>TRBJ2-5|TRBV11-2
CASSQERGSVLGTQYF
>TRBJ1-2|TRBV6-5
CASSHAGQVSYGYTF